This entry lists 27 T cell receptor beta chains sequenced from one sample in a study of cytomegalovirus exposure and HLA in healthy donors. The study ran its PCR with 60 Vbeta and 13 Jbeta primers. Sequenced by immunoSEQ multiplex PCR; TCRdb stores in-frame clones only, minus some. The repertoire has roughly 99,000 clones, under 85% of them found once; the top ten carry 3.5% to 5%. The sequenced sample consisted of PBMCs. These receptors all come from a male donor in good health and CMV-seronegative.

This clone was detected only once. The rearrangement uses TRBV2 and TRBJ2-1; D not certain. The CDR3 sequence is 13 residues long. The V gene's germline CDR1 is SNHLY and CDR2 FYNNEI. V lost 1 base and J lost 9, with 10 bases in between. The CDR3: CASSEGSTIEQFF. For the CDR3, the DNA is TGTGCCAGCAGTGAAGGCTCCACAATTGAGCAGTTCTTC.

The CDR3 DNA is TGTGCCAGCAGTGCGGGGACAGGACATGGCTACACCTTC. Translated: CASSAGTGHGYTF. The chain is built from TRBV25-1 and TRBJ1-2; TRBD1 aligns across 8 bases. Per the germline V gene, CDR1 is MGHDK and CDR2 is SYGVNS. V shed 4 bases and J 6 bases; nucleotides not matched to a gene: 4. This CDR3 has 13 residues.

The chain combines TRBV6-4 with TRBJ2-1, with a possible D match to TRBD2 (5 bases). Germline CDR1 is MRHNA and CDR2 is SNTAGT. The CDR3 loop spans 15 amino acids. V lost 2 bases and J 8 bases, leaving 16 bases between the germline ends. In DNA form, the CDR3 reads TGTGCCAGCAGTGACGGGAGCTACGGGGTGGATGAGCAGTTCTTC. Its translation is CASSDGSYGVDEQFF.

The J gene is TRBJ2-5, the V gene TRBV6-5; the match to TRBD2 covers 9 bases. Germline V gives CDR1 MNHEY, CDR2 SVGAGI. The CDR3 loop spans 15 amino acids. Trimming took 6 bases from V and 4 from J; bases not matched to a gene: 9. The CDR3 nucleotides read TGTGCCAGCAGCCCCTCTAGCGGGGAGGTAGAGACCCAGTACTTC. The encoded protein is CASSPSSGEVETQYF.

The J gene is TRBJ2-1, the V gene TRBV5-1, with a weak D call TRBD2 (6 bases). The V gene's germline CDR1 is SGHRS and CDR2 YFSETQ. V shed 4 bases and J shed 7 bases, with 21 bases lying between them. The CDR3 runs to 16 residues. This CDR3 reads CASSPPGAGTGNEQFF. Written as DNA, the CDR3 is TGCGCCAGCAGCCCCCCCGGGGCGGGAACCGGGAATGAGCAGTTCTTC. The full variable domain, rest sourced from reference TRBV5-1 and TRBJ2-1, is KAGVTQTPRYLIKTRGQQVTLSCSPISGHRSVSWYQQTPGQGLQFLFEYFSETQRNKGNFPGRFSGRQFSNSRSEMNVSTLELGDSALYLCASSPPGAGTGNEQFFGPGTRLTVL.

The gene calls are TRBV7-6 and TRBJ2-1; TRBD2 matches at 8 bases. Germline assignment: CDR1 SGHVS and CDR2 FNYEAQ. V was clipped by 3 bases and J by 5 bases; unmatched bases: 12. The CDR3 contains 17 residues. The CDR3 region is CASSFPVWREADNEQFF. CDR3 bases: TGTGCCAGCAGCTTCCCCGTTTGGCGGGAGGCCGACAATGAGCAGTTCTTC.

The chain couples TRBV9 to TRBJ2-1; tentatively, D is TRBD1 (5 bases). The V gene lost 4 bases and the J gene lost 10 bases, with 12 bases spanning the gap. Germline lookup yields CDR1 SGDLS and CDR2 YYNGEE. CDR3 size: 12 residues. The CDR3 sequence is CASSTTGWEQFF. CDR3 sequence (DNA): TGTGCCAGCAGCACAACAGGATGGGAGCAGTTCTTC.

The rearrangement uses TRBV7-9 and TRBJ2-7; a possible D gene is TRBD1 (6 bases). CDR3 size: 15 residues. The V gene's germline CDR1 is SEHNR and CDR2 FQNEAQ (reference sequence). The V gene lost 4 bases and the J gene lost 0 bases, with 13 bases spanning the gap. Here the CDR3 reads CASSSPGVNSYEQYF. CDR3 DNA sequence: TGTGCCAGCAGCTCCCCAGGGGTAAACTCCTACGAGCAGTACTTC.

This rearrangement joins TRBV11-2 to TRBJ2-5, with TRBD2 as a possible D gene (6 bases). The germline V and J ends were trimmed by 6 bases and 11 bases, with 16 bases remaining between them. Germline CDR1 and CDR2: SGHAT and FQNNGV. The CDR3 totals 12 residues. CDR3 region: CASRTGRGEQYF. The CDR3, as DNA: TGTGCCAGCAGGACCGGGAGAGGGGAGCAGTACTTC.

The V gene is TRBV15, the J gene TRBJ2-5, with 7 positions matching TRBD2. Near its end, the DNA agrees better with TRBJ2-7, so the J call may be wrong. There are 17 residues in the CDR3. The germline V gene has CDR1 LNHNV and CDR2 YYDKDF (reference sequence). The CDR3 protein is CATSRPARGVGSYEQYF. The DNA of the CDR3 is TGTGCCACCAGCAGACCGGCTCGGGGGGTAGGTTCCTACGAGCAGTACTTC.

The chain recombines TRBV13 with TRBJ1-5, with D maybe TRBD1 (6 bases). The CDR3 covers 18 residues. CDR1 is PRHDT, CDR2 FYEKMQ, per germline (reference sequence). V shed 1 base and J shed 5 bases, with 21 bases lying between them. The chain's CDR3 is CASSLAAGQSYLDQPQHF. The CDR3 DNA reads as TGTGCCAGCAGCTTAGCCGCTGGACAGTCTTATTTGGATCAGCCCCAGCATTTT.

The chain employs TRBV6-6 and TRBJ2-3, with no clear D. Per germline, CDR1 MNHNY and CDR2 SVGAGI (reference sequence). The V end lost 6 bases, the J end lost 2 bases, and 12 bases lay between the germline ends. The CDR3 consists of 14 residues. The CDR3: CASRALATTDTQYF. The CDR3 DNA sequence: TGTGCCAGCAGAGCCCTTGCAACCACAGATACGCAGTATTTT.

This clone appeared a single time. The chain couples TRBV5-1 to TRBJ2-3; D may be TRBD2 (5 bases). The CDR3 sequence is 15 residues long. Germline CDR1 is SGHRS and CDR2 is YFSETQ. V dropped 6 bases and J dropped 3 bases, with 17 bases sitting between them. CDR3 nucleotides: TGCGCCAGCACCCGGGATAGGGTAGGGACAGATACGCAGTATTTT. Translating it yields CASTRDRVGTDTQYF.

This clone was recorded once. The V gene is TRBV9, the J gene TRBJ2-3; 11 bases match TRBD2. With V trimmed by 5 bases and J by 4 bases, 9 bases remained unmatched. The CDR3 has 16 residues. Germline assignment: CDR1 SGDLS and CDR2 YYNGEE. The CDR3 coding sequence is TGTGCCAGCAGTGATTACACTAGCGGGAGCGCAGATACGCAGTATTTT. Protein sequence: CASSDYTSGSADTQYF. Together with reference TRBV9 and TRBJ2-3, the CDR3 gives the full variable domain: DSGVTQTPKHLITATGQRVTLRCSPRSGDLSVYWYQQSLDQGLQFLIQYYNGEERAKGNILERFSAQQFPDLHSELNLSSLELGDSALYFCASSDYTSGSADTQYFGPGTRLTVL.

In DNA, the CDR3 is TGTGCCAGCAGCGACCCGCCAACCGATGCTAGCGGGAGTGGGGGTGAGCAGTTCTTC. Its translation is CASSDPPTDASGSGGEQFF. The gene calls are TRBV9 and TRBJ2-1; TRBD2 aligns across 10 bases. Germline V gene data show CDR1 as SGDLS and CDR2 as YYNGEE. The V segment lost 3 bases and the J segment 9 bases; nucleotides outside the gene matches: 21. This CDR3 is built from 19 residues.

The V gene is TRBV6-1, the J gene TRBJ1-2; no definite D call. The CDR3 runs 15 residues. V shed 0 bases and J shed 8 bases, with 16 bases lying between them. Germline loops: CDR1 MNHNS, CDR2 SASEGT. The CDR3, as DNA: TGTGCCAGCAGTGAAGCGCGAAGCTTCGGGTGGGGCTACACCTTC. Its protein product is CASSEARSFGWGYTF.

This clone was recorded a few times. This sequence joins TRBV6-5 and TRBJ2-7; possible D gene TRBD1, 6 bases. The CDR3 has 14 residues. Germline CDR1 and CDR2: MNHEY and SVGAGI. The V end was cut by 6 bases, the J end by 6 bases, with 18 bases between. The CDR3 spells CASSLIRQVGEQYF. The CDR3 DNA reads TGTGCCAGCAGCCTAATAAGACAGGTTGGCGAGCAGTACTTC.

The CDR3 reads CAWSVLEGAVQYF. The CDR3, as DNA: TGTGCCTGGAGTGTATTAGAGGGAGCAGTCCAGTACTTC. The chain uses TRBV30 and TRBJ2-7; maybe TRBD2 (5 bases). The germline CDR1 and CDR2 sequences are GTSNPN and SVGIG (reference sequence). This CDR3 is built from 13 residues. Trimming cost V 0 bases and J 10 bases, with 16 bases left between them.

The chain couples TRBV4-2 to TRBJ2-1; 12 bases align to TRBD2. The CDR3 has 15 amino acids. Trimming cost V 0 bases and J 9 bases; bases outside gene matches: 3. CDR1 and CDR2 (germline): LGHNA, YNFKEQ. The CDR3 DNA is TGTGCCAGCAGCCAAGAGCGGGGACTAGCGGGTGAGCAGTTCTTC. Translated: CASSQERGLAGEQFF.

The V and J genes are TRBV7-9 and TRBJ2-2; tentative D call: TRBD1 (5 bases). From germline, CDR1 is SEHNR and CDR2 FQNEAQ (reference sequence). Trimming took off 2 bases at V and 5 bases at J, with 15 bases between the two ends. The CDR3 totals 16 residues. CDR3 sequence (DNA): TGTGCCAGCAGCTTAAGTCGTAGGGGTTATACCGGGGAGCTGTTTTTT. This gives the protein CASSLSRRGYTGELFF.

This chain connects TRBV25-1 to TRBJ1-2, with 9 bases identical to TRBD1. J lost 5 bases, V lost 5 bases, and 3 bases had no gene match. The CDR3 is 13 amino acids. Germline V gives CDR1 MGHDK, CDR2 SYGVNS. The CDR3 nucleotides read TGTGCCAGCAGTAGAGGACAGGGGTATGGCTACACCTTC. It encodes CASSRGQGYGYTF.

CDR3 nucleotides: TGTGCCAGCTCGAGTAGGGGGCCAACTGAAGCTTTCTTT. Translated: CASSSRGPTEAFF. The J gene is TRBJ1-1, the V gene TRBV28, with TRBD1 matching over 7 bases. The CDR3 is 13 amino acids. The junction had 8 bases not matched to a gene; V was cut back by 8 bases and J by 5 bases. The germline CDR1 and CDR2 sequences are MDHEN and SYDVKM.

V usage is TRBV29-1 and J usage is TRBJ2-2, with D possibly TRBD1 on 5 matching bases. The CDR3 runs to 13 residues. The V gene's germline CDR1 is SQVTM and CDR2 ANQGSEA. Trimming took off 3 bases at V and 3 bases at J, with 8 bases between the two ends. CDR3 in amino acids: CSVDRDYTGELFF. The CDR3 coding sequence is TGCAGCGTTGACAGGGATTACACCGGGGAGCTGTTTTTT.

This clone was recorded a few times. The chain has TRBV18 and TRBJ2-7; D might be TRBD2 (6 bases). Trimming removed 0 bases from V and 3 bases from J, with 18 bases in between. There are 17 residues in the CDR3. Germline CDR1 is KGHSH and CDR2 is LQKENI. CDR3 coding DNA: TGTGCCAGCTCACCACCGCACGTAGGGCGGGACGGCTACGAGCAGTACTTC. Residues: CASSPPHVGRDGYEQYF.

This chain uses TRBV30 with TRBJ1-1, with 8 bases that match TRBD1. This CDR3 contains 20 residues. CDR1 and CDR2 (germline): GTSNPN, SVGIG (reference sequence). The V gene end was trimmed by 0 bases and the J gene end by 1 base; junction bases not matched to a gene: 19. CDR3 region: CAWSVSLGQVADSRNTEAFF. CDR3 bases: TGTGCCTGGAGTGTATCACTGGGACAGGTGGCCGATAGTAGGAACACTGAAGCTTTCTTT.

The CDR3 DNA sequence: TGTGCCAGCAGTTACGGGAGGGCGTTCGAGCAGTACTTC. This gives the protein CASSYGRAFEQYF. The V and J genes are TRBV27 and TRBJ2-7, with 8 bases lining up with TRBD2. The germline V gene has CDR1 MNHEY and CDR2 SMNVEV (reference sequence). The trim removed 4 bases at V and 6 bases at J, leaving 5 bases unmatched. This CDR3 comprises 13 residues.

The chain is built from TRBV18 and TRBJ1-3, with no clear D. Trimming took off 3 bases at V and 3 bases at J, with 24 bases between the two ends. The CDR3 sequence is 19 residues long. Germline V CDR1 and CDR2: KGHSH, LQKENI. CDR3 protein: CASSPVTGRLPGIGNTIYF. CDR3 DNA: TGTGCCAGCTCACCTGTAACGGGAAGACTGCCCGGTATTGGAAACACCATATATTTT.